This T cell receptor (beta chain) was obtained from a study of blood T cell repertoires in COVID-19. Study-wide context: The origin of the acute and convalescent COVID-19 samples was the United States, Italy and Spain. T cells, B-cell-depleted T cells, or PBMCs supplied cDNA or gDNA.

Germline V gives CDR1 SQVTM, CDR2 ANQGSEA. The V gene lost 5 bases and the J gene lost 0 bases, with 14 bases spanning the gap. This CDR3 has 15 amino acids. As originally analysed: Estimation of nucleated cell counts was performed using reference gene primer amplification. Measured with immunoSEQ multiplex PCR; TCRdb has only the in-frame clones, and not every one. That table is the source of V, J and clone size, and D and trimming were worked out from the DNA. The table shows about 110,000 clones, with roughly 76% occurring only once. The clonotype was recovered from a woman aged 55-75 years with acute or convalescent COVID-19. The chain links TRBV29-1 to TRBJ1-3; D remains unclear. The sequenced sample was peripheral blood. The CDR3 DNA is TGCAGCGTTCGGGAGGAAAAAAGCTCTGGAAACACCATATATTTT. Encoded protein: CSVREEKSSGNTIYF. Supplemented by reference TRBV29-1 and TRBJ1-3, the full variable domain reads SAVISQKPSRDICQRGTSLTIQCQVDSQVTMMFWYRQQPGQSLTLIATANQGSEATYESGFVIDKFPISRPNLTFSTLTVSNMSPEDSSIYLCSVREEKSSGNTIYFGEGSWLTVV.